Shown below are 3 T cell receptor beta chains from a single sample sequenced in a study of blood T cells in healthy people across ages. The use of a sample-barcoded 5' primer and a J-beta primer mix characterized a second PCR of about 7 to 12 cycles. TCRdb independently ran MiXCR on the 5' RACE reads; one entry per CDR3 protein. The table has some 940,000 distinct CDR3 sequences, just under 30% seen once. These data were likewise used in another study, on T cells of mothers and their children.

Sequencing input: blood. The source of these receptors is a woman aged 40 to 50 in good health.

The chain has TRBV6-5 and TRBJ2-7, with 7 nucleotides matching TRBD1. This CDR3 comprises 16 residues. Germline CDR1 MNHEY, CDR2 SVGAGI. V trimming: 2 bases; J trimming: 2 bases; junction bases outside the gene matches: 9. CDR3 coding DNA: TGTGCCAGCAGTTACGCGGCAGGGGGTGGCCCCTACGAGCAGTACTTC. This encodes CASSYAAGGGPYEQYF.

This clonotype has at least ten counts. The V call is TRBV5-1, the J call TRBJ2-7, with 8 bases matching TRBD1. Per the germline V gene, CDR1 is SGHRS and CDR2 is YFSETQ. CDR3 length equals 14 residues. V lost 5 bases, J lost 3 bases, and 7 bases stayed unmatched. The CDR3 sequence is CASRPGQGYYEQYF. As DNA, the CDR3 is TGCGCCAGCAGACCAGGACAGGGATACTACGAGCAGTACTTC. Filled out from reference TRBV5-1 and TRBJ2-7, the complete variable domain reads KAGVTQTPRYLIKTRGQQVTLSCSPISGHRSVSWYQQTPGQGLQFLFEYFSETQRNKGNFPGRFSGRQFSNSRSEMNVSTLELGDSALYLCASRPGQGYYEQYFGPGTRLTVT.

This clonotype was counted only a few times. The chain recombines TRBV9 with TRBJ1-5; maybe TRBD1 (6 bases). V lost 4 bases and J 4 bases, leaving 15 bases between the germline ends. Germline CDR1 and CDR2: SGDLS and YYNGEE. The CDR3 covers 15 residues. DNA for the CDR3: TGTGCCAGCAGCCCAAGGGGGGGGGCGAATCAGCCCCAGCATTTT. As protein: CASSPRGGANQPQHF.